The following is a T cell receptor (beta chain) sequence with its context. This clonotype was observed many times. The specificity of this receptor is unknown. No base quality information exists; no much larger clone differs at one position. Sequencer: Illumina HiSeq 1500. TCRdb took the public reads, trimmed them with fastp at Q25, ran MiXCR for clone calling and kept in-frame beta chains. Identical CDR3 proteins give one entry, which carries the most common genes and DNA. For this sample there are 350,000 to 400,000 distinct CDR3 sequences; roughly 36% appear just once. The top ten constitute roughly 14% of the sample. The intended sense of this specimen's treatment or condition label: in vitro stimulation with specific CMV peptide epitopes to enrich CMV-specific T cells. These data originate in a study of T cell repertoires in cytomegalovirus infection (dated by TCRdb to between 2019 and 2020). Broadly, across the study: Recently identified HLA-C-restricted CMV epitopes, whose presentation resists viral immunomodulation, were targeted by peptide stimulations together with well-studied HLA-B-restricted epitopes. The HLA type of each donor mattered for the analysis, because public TCR beta signatures pointed to carriage of CMV infection along with the matching HLA type. Paper-wide results and their limitations: In the ex vivo response, HLA-C-restricted CMV-specific TCR beta clonotypes were dominant, and in two of eight donors the single most frequent clonotype came from this HLA-C-restricted group. In both this cohort and an independent cohort of 350 to 400 donors, the cumulative frequency of public TCR beta family members distinguished carriers of CMV infection plus the relevant HLA type.

The sequencing here drew on cultured PBMCs, taken from culture after CMV antigen stimulation. The receptor was isolated from a human donor in good health (CMV status not recorded). Some clones in this sample may be carry-over from other donors' samples.

The base sequence is TGTGCCAGCAGCAGAGGACTAGCGGGAGCCAATGAGCAGTTCTTC. It translates to CASSRGLAGANEQFF. This chain is built from TRBV7-3 and TRBJ2-1, and 13 bases in between align with TRBD2. From the cysteine through the phenylalanine, the CDR3 covers 15 amino acids. Only the CDR3 DNA is retained, 45 bases long and in frame from the first base. V loses 5 bases at its end and J loses 6 bases; junction bases beyond the gene matches: 4. The germline V gene encodes CDR1 SGHTA and CDR2 FQGTGA.